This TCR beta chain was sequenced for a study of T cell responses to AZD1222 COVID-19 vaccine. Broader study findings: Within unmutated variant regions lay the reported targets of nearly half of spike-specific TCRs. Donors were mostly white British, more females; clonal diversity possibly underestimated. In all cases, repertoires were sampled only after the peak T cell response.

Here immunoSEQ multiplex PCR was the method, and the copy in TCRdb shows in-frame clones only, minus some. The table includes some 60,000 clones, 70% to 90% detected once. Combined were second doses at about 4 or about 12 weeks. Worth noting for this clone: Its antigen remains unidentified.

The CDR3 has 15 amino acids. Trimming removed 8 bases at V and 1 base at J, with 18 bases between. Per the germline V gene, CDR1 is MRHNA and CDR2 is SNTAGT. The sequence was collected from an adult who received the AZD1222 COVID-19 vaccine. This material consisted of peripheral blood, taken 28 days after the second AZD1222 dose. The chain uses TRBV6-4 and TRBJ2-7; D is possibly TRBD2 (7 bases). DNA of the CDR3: TGTGCCAGCGGCGGCCGGCGGGGGCTATCCTACGAGCAGTACTTC. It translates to CASGGRRGLSYEQYF.